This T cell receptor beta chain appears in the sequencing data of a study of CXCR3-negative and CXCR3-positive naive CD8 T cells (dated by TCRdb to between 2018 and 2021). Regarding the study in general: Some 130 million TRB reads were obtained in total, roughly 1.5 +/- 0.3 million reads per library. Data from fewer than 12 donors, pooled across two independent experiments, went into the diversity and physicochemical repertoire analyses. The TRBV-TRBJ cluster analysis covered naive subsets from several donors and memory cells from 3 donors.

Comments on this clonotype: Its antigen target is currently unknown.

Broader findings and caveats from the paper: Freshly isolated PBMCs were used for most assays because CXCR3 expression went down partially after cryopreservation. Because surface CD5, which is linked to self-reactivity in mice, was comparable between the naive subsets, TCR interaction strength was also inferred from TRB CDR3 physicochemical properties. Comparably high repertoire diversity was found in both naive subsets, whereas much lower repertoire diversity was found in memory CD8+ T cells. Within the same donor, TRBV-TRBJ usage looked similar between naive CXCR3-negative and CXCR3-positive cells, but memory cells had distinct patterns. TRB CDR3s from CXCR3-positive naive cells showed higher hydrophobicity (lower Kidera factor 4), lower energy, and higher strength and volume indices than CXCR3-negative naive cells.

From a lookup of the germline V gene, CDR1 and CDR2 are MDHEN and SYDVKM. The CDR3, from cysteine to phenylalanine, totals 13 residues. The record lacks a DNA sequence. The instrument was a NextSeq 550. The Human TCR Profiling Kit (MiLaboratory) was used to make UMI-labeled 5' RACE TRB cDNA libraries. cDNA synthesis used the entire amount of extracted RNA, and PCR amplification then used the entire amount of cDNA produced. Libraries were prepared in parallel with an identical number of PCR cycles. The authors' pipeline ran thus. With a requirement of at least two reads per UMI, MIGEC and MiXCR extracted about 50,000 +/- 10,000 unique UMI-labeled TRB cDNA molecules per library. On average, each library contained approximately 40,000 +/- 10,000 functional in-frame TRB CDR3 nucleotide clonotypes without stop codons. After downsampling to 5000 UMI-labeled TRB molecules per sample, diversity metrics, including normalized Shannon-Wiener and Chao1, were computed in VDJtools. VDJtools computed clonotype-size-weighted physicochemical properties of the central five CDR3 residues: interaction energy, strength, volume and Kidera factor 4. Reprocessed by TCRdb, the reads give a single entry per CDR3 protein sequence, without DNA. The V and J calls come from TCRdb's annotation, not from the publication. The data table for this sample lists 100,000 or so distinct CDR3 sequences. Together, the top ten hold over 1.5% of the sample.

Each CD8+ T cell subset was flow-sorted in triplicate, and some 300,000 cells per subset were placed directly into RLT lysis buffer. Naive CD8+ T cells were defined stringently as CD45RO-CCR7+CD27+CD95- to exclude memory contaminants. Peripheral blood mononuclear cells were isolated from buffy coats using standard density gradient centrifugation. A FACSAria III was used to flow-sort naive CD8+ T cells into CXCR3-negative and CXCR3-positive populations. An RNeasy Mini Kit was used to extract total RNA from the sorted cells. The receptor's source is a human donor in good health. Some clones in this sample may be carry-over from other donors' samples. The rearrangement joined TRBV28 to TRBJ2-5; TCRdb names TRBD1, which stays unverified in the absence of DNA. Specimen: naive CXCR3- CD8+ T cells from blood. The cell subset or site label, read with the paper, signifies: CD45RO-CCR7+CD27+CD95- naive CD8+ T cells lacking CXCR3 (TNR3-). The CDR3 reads CASSKDIQETQYF.